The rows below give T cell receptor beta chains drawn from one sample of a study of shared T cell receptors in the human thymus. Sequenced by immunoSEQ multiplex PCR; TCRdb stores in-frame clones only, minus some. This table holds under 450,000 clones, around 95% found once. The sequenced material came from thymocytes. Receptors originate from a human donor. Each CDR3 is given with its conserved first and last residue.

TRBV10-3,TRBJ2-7,CAIGGRDRGESYEQYF
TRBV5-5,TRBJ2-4,CASSPDVLAKNIQYF
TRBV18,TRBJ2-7,CASSPMEGGAYEQYF
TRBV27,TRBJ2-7,CASASRPGQGAREQYF
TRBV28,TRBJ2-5,CASERLRKKTQYF
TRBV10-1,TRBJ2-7,CASTRDRLYEQYF
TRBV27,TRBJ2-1,CAICPGTGPYNEQFF
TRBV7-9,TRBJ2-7,CASSSGLAVYEQYF
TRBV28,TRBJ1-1,CASSSGVYTEAFF
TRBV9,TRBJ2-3,CASSAPSFRRSTDTQYF